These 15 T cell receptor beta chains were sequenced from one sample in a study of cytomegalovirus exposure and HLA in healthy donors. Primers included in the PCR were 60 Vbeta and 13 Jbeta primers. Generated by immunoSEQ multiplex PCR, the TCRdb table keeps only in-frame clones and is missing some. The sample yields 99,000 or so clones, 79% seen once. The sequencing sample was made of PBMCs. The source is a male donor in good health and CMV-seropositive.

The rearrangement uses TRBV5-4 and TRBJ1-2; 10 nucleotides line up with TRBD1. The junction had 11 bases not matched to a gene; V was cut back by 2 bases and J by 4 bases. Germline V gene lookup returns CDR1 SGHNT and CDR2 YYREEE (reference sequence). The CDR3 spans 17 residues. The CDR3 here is CASSLRQGAAWVYGYTF. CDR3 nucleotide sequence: TGTGCCAGCAGCTTACGACAGGGGGCGGCATGGGTCTATGGCTACACCTTC.

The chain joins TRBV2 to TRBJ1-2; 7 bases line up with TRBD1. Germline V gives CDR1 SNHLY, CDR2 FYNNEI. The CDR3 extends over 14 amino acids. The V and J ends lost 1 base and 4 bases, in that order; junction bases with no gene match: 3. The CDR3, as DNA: TGTGCCAGCAGTGAAGGAGGGGGCCTCTATGGCTACACCTTC. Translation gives CASSEGGGLYGYTF.

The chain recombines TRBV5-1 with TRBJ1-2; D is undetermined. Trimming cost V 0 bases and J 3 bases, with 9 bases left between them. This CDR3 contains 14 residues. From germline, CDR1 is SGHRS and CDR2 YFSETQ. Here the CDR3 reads CASSLAGSDYGYTF. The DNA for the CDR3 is TGCGCCAGCAGCTTGGCAGGTTCCGACTATGGCTACACCTTC.

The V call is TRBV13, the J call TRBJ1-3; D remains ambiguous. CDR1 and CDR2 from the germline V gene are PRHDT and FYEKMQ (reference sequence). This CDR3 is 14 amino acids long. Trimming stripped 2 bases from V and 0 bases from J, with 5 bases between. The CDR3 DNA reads TGTGCCAGCAGCTTACGGGGCTCTGGAAACACCATATATTTT. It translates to CASSLRGSGNTIYF. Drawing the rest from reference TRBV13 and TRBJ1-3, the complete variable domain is AAGVIQSPRHLIKEKRETATLKCYPIPRHDTVYWYQQGPGQDPQFLISFYEKMQSDKGSIPDRFSAQQFSDYHSELNMSSLELGDSALYFCASSLRGSGNTIYFGEGSWLTVV.

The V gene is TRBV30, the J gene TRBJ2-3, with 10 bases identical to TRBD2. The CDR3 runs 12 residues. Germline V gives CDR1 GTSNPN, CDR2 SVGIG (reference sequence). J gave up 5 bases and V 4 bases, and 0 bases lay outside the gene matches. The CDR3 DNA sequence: TGTGCCTGGACTAGCGGGGGAGATACGCAGTATTTT. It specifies CAWTSGGDTQYF.

CDR3 sequence: CASSAAQGYTEAFF. CDR3 nucleotides: TGTGCCAGCAGTGCTGCTCAGGGGTACACTGAAGCTTTCTTT. The chain employs TRBV25-1 and TRBJ1-1; perhaps TRBD1 as D (6 bases). The CDR3 has 14 amino acids. The germline gives CDR1 MGHDK, CDR2 SYGVNS. Trimming removed 4 bases at V and 3 bases at J, with 12 bases between.

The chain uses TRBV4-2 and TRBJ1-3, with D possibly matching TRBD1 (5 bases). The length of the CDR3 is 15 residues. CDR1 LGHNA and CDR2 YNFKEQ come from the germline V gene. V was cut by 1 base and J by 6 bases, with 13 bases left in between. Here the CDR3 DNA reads TGTGCCAGCAGCCAAGTAACAGGAAAGGAAAACACCATATATTTT. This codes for CASSQVTGKENTIYF.

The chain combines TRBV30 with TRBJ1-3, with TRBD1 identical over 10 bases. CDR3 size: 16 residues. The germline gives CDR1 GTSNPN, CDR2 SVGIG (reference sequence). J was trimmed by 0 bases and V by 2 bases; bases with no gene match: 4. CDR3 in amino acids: CAWSPRDRGSGNTIYF. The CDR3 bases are TGTGCCTGGAGTCCCCGGGACAGGGGCTCTGGAAACACCATATATTTT.

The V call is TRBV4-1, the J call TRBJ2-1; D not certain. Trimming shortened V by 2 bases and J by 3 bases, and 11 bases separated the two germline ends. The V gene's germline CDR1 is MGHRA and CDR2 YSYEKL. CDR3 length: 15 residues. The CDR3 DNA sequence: TGCGCCAGCAGCCAAAGGAGTGGAATCTACAATGAGCAGTTCTTC. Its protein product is CASSQRSGIYNEQFF.

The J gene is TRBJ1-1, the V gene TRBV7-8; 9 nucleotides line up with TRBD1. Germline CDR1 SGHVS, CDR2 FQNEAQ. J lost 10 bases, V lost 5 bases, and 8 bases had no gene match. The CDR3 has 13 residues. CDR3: CASSVGQGVGAFF. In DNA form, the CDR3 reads TGTGCCAGCAGCGTGGGACAGGGTGTAGGAGCTTTCTTT.

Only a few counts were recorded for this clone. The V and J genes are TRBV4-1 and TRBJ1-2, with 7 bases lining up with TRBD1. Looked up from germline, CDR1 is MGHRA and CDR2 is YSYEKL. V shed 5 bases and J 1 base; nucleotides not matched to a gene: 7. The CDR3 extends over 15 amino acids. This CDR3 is CASSSSRGINYGYTF. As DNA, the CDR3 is TGCGCCAGCAGCTCATCCAGGGGGATTAACTATGGCTACACCTTC.

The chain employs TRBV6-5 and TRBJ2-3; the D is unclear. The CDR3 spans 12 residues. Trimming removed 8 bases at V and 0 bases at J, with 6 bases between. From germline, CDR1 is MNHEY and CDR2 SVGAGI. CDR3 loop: CASRTSTDTQYF. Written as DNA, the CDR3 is TGTGCCAGCCGAACTAGCACAGATACGCAGTATTTT.

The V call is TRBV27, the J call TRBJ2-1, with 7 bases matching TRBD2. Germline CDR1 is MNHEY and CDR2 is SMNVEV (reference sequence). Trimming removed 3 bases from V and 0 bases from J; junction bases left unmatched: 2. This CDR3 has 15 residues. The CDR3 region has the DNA TGTGCCAGCAGTTTGCGGGGGAGCTCCTACAATGAGCAGTTCTTC. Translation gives CASSLRGSSYNEQFF.

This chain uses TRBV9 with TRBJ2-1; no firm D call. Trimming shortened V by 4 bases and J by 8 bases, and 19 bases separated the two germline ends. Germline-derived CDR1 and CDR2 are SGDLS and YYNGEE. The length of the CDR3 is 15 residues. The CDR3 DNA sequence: TGTGCCAGCAGCCCTGGTCAGTTGTTCCTTGATGAGCAGTTCTTC. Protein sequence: CASSPGQLFLDEQFF.

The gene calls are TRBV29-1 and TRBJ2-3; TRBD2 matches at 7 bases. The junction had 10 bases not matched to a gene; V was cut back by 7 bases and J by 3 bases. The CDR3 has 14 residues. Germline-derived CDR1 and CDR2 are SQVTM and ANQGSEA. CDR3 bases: TGCAGCGGGGGCGGGGGATTTAGGACAGATACGCAGTATTTT. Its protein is CSGGGGFRTDTQYF.